This T cell receptor beta chain derives from a study of T cell repertoires in cytomegalovirus infection. Study in general: CMV infection and matching HLA type were both indicated by public TCR beta signatures. The study's findings and limits: The study identified carriers of CMV plus the relevant HLA from cumulative public TCR beta family frequency. Dominant in the ex vivo response were TCR beta clonotypes restricted by HLA-C and specific for CMV.

MiXCR, run by TCRdb on the reads, gives a single entry per CDR3 protein. The data contain approximately 500,000 distinct CDR3 sequences, approximately 17% of them singletons. This clonotype occurred many times. What it binds is unknown. The sequenced sample was CD8+ T cells from PBMCs. The source is a human donor in good health (CMV status not recorded). Some clones in this sample may be carry-over from other donors' samples.

The DNA for the CDR3 is TGTGCCAGCAGCTCACGAGGGAGTAACGAAGAGACCCAGTACTTC. Translating it yields CASSSRGSNEETQYF. The genes are TRBV7-3 and TRBJ2-5, with TRBD2 as a possible D gene (5 bases). From germline, CDR1 is SGHTA and CDR2 FQGTGA. This CDR3 spans 15 amino acids. Trimming pared 4 bases from V and 3 bases from J, leaving 15 bases between.